The 20 T cell receptor beta chains below come from one sample, sequenced in a study of blood T cell repertoires in COVID-19. TCRdb's copy holds only in-frame clones and misses some; the assay was immunoSEQ multiplex PCR. Altogether under 200,000 clones are present, roughly 80% being singletons, with the ten largest covering around 6.3%. The sample comprised peripheral blood. These receptors were collected from a woman between 40 and 55 years old with acute or convalescent COVID-19.

V gene TRBV5-1 combines with J gene TRBJ2-3; TRBD1 is a possible D gene (6 bases). The germline V and J ends were trimmed by 3 bases and 4 bases, with 9 bases remaining between them. CDR1 and CDR2 from the germline V gene are SGHRS and YFSETQ. This CDR3 contains 13 residues. The CDR3 spells CASSSRQADTQYF. The CDR3, as DNA: TGCGCCAGCAGCTCTCGACAGGCAGATACGCAGTATTTT.

The J gene is TRBJ2-7, the V gene TRBV23-1; TRBD1 matches at 8 bases. TRBV23-1 is recorded as an ORF, its role being uncertain. The V segment lost 7 bases and the J segment 0 bases; nucleotides outside the gene matches: 5. This CDR3 has 14 residues. CDR3 DNA: TGCGCCAGCATCGACAGGGGATACTCCTACGAGCAGTACTTC. Its translation is CASIDRGYSYEQYF.

The gene calls are TRBV5-4 and TRBJ2-3, with D perhaps TRBD2 (7 bases). Germline V CDR1 and CDR2: SGHNT, YYREEE (reference sequence). V was pared by 0 bases and J by 6 bases, with 11 bases between. The CDR3 runs 14 residues. The CDR3 nucleotides are TGTGCCAGCAGCTTGGCCGGGGGGCGGGATACGCAGTATTTT. This codes for CASSLAGGRDTQYF.

About this clone itself: Other DNA sequences of this sample code for an identical CDR3. The chain employs TRBV7-9 and TRBJ1-6, with 10 bases aligning to TRBD1. Germline CDR1 is SEHNR and CDR2 is FQNEAQ (reference sequence). This CDR3 has 15 residues. V trimming: 5 bases; J trimming: 14 bases; junction bases outside the gene matches: 12. DNA for the CDR3: TGTGCCAGCAGCACTACGCCCGGGACAGGGGTTTCCCTCCACTTT. Translated: CASSTTPGTGVSLHF.

This clone was observed once. V is TRBV5-1 and J is TRBJ1-1; possibly TRBD1 for D (5 bases). The V gene lost 0 bases and the J gene lost 3 bases, with 9 bases spanning the gap. Looked up from germline, CDR1 is SGHRS and CDR2 is YFSETQ. CDR3 size: 14 residues. DNA of the CDR3: TGCGCCAGCAGCTTGGTCGGGGGGGACACTGAAGCTTTCTTT. It is translated as CASSLVGGDTEAFF. The variable domain in full, with the rest retrieved from reference TRBV5-1 and TRBJ1-1, is KAGVTQTPRYLIKTRGQQVTLSCSPISGHRSVSWYQQTPGQGLQFLFEYFSETQRNKGNFPGRFSGRQFSNSRSEMNVSTLELGDSALYLCASSLVGGDTEAFFGQGTRLTVV.

This clone was observed a few times. The V and J genes are TRBV19 and TRBJ1-1, with 7 bases identical to TRBD1. CDR3 length: 14 amino acids. V shed 9 bases and J 6 bases; nucleotides not matched to a gene: 13. Germline values: CDR1 LNHDA, CDR2 SQIVND (reference sequence). The CDR3 spells CARPRDSLGPEAFF. The CDR3 DNA sequence: TGTGCCAGACCACGGGACAGTTTAGGTCCTGAAGCTTTCTTT.

This clone has just one count. This chain uses TRBV3-1 (or the pseudogene TRBV3-2) with TRBJ2-5; the D gene is possibly TRBD2 (6 bases). V was shortened by 0 bases and J by 1 base, with 15 bases between the two germline ends. Germline-derived CDR1 and CDR2 are LGHDT and YNNKEL (reference sequence). The CDR3 extends over 17 amino acids. The CDR3 here is CASSQDPAGKTQETQYF. The CDR3 bases are TGTGCCAGCAGCCAAGATCCGGCGGGAAAAACCCAAGAGACCCAGTACTTC.

V is TRBV18 and J is TRBJ1-1, with D maybe TRBD1 (5 bases). V dropped 4 bases and J dropped 6 bases, with 15 bases sitting between them. This CDR3 is built from 14 residues. The germline V gene has CDR1 KGHSH and CDR2 LQKENI. As DNA, the CDR3 is TGTGCCAGCTCACAATCTATCGGGGACTCTGAAGCTTTCTTT. Its protein product is CASSQSIGDSEAFF. Based on the CDR3 plus reference TRBV18 and TRBJ1-1, the full variable domain is NAGVMQNPRHLVRRRGQEARLRCSPMKGHSHVYWYRQLPEEGLKFMVYLQKENIIDESGMPKERFSAEFPKEGPSILRIQQVVRGDSAAYFCASSQSIGDSEAFFGQGTRLTVV.

The V call is TRBV19, the J call TRBJ1-2, with 10 bases lining up with TRBD1. The CDR3 has 12 residues. Germline V gene lookup returns CDR1 LNHDA and CDR2 SQIVND (reference sequence). CDR3: CGTGQGDYGYTF. CDR3 DNA sequence: TGTGGAACAGGACAGGGGGACTATGGCTACACCTTC.

The chain is built from TRBV5-1 and TRBJ2-7, with D perhaps matching TRBD2 (5 bases). This CDR3 region has 20 residues. Trimming removed 2 bases from V and 1 base from J, with 28 bases in between. Per the germline V gene, CDR1 is SGHRS and CDR2 is YFSETQ. CDR3 sequence reads: CASSLPARGGFRAGSYEQYF. The CDR3 DNA reads as TGCGCCAGCAGCTTACCGGCCCGGGGTGGATTTCGGGCCGGATCCTACGAGCAGTACTTC. Looking up the rest from reference TRBV5-1 and TRBJ2-7 gives the full variable domain: KAGVTQTPRYLIKTRGQQVTLSCSPISGHRSVSWYQQTPGQGLQFLFEYFSETQRNKGNFPGRFSGRQFSNSRSEMNVSTLELGDSALYLCASSLPARGGFRAGSYEQYFGPGTRLTVT.

CDR3: CASSSDRGEELFF. CDR3 sequence (DNA): TGTGCCAGCAGTTCGGACAGGGGAGAAGAACTGTTTTTT. The V gene is TRBV12-3 or TRBV12-4, the J gene TRBJ1-4; 9 nucleotides match TRBD1. The V segment lost 4 bases and the J segment 12 bases; nucleotides outside the gene matches: 6. This CDR3 comprises 13 residues.

This chain links TRBV7-2 with TRBJ2-1; tentatively, D is TRBD2 (6 bases). The CDR3 runs to 15 residues. With 4 bases removed from V and 2 bases from J, the gap between germline ends came to 12 bases. Germline CDR1 SGHTA, CDR2 FQGNSA. CDR3 residues: CASSSRESPYNEQFF. The DNA for the CDR3 is TGTGCCAGCAGCTCCCGGGAGAGCCCCTACAATGAGCAGTTCTTC. Full variable domain (missing parts from reference TRBV7-2 and TRBJ2-1): GAGVSQSPSNKVTEKGKDVELRCDPISGHTALYWYRQSLGQGLEFLIYFQGNSAPDKSGLPSDRFSAERTGGSVSTLTIQRTQQEDSAVYLCASSSRESPYNEQFFGPGTRLTVL.

The V and J genes are TRBV6-6 and TRBJ2-7; tentative D call: TRBD1 (6 bases). CDR1 and CDR2 from the germline V gene are MNHNY and SVGAGI (reference sequence). V lost 2 bases and J lost 6, with 14 bases in between. This CDR3 is built from 14 residues. CDR3 residues: CASSYAGAGSEQYF. DNA of the CDR3: TGTGCCAGCAGTTACGCAGGGGCTGGGTCCGAGCAGTACTTC.

This chain uses TRBV15 with TRBJ2-7, with 8 positions matching TRBD2. This CDR3 has 15 amino acids. Germline V gives CDR1 LNHNV, CDR2 YYDKDF (reference sequence). V lost 3 bases and J lost 4; bases outside the gene matches: 8. CDR3: CATSSGTSTPYEQYF. For the CDR3, the DNA is TGTGCCACCAGCAGTGGGACTAGTACACCTTACGAGCAGTACTTC.

The chain combines TRBV7-6 with TRBJ2-5, with 8 bases that match TRBD2. This CDR3 has 17 residues. The trim removed 5 bases at V and 5 bases at J, leaving 16 bases unmatched. CDR1 is SGHVS and CDR2 is FNYEAQ in the germline V gene. The CDR3 is CASSDDGAGAWRETQYF. The CDR3, as DNA: TGTGCCAGCAGCGATGACGGAGCGGGAGCGTGGCGGGAGACCCAGTACTTC.

The V and J genes are TRBV24-1 and TRBJ1-6, with 10 bases lining up with TRBD1. Looked up from germline, CDR1 is KGHDR and CDR2 is SFDVKD. The CDR3 runs 14 residues. V gave up 6 bases and J gave up 8 bases; unmatched junction bases: 3. The CDR3 loop reads CATSSGTGDSPLHF. CDR3 DNA: TGTGCCACCAGTTCAGGGACAGGGGATTCACCCCTCCACTTT.

This clone appeared once. The chain recombines TRBV28 with TRBJ2-5; 12 nucleotides match TRBD2. Trimming took 7 bases from V and 7 from J; bases not matched to a gene: 7. The V gene's germline CDR1 is MDHEN and CDR2 SYDVKM. This CDR3 region has 14 residues. CDR3 residues: CASILAGGHGTQYF. In DNA form, the CDR3 reads TGTGCCAGCATCCTAGCGGGGGGGCACGGGACCCAGTACTTC. The entire variable domain, with the rest obtained from reference TRBV28 and TRBJ2-5, is as follows: DVKVTQSSRYLVKRTGEKVFLECVQDMDHENMFWYRQDPGLGLRLIYFSYDVKMKEKGDIPEGYSVSREKKERFSLILESASTNQTSMYLCASILAGGHGTQYFGPGTRLLVL.

The chain uses TRBV3-1 (or the pseudogene TRBV3-2) and TRBJ2-3; 8 bases agree with TRBD2. Trimming at V came to 0 bases and at J to 5 bases, leaving 13 bases not matched to a gene. Per the germline V gene, CDR1 is LGHDT and CDR2 is YNNKEL (reference sequence). The CDR3 consists of 18 residues. This CDR3 reads CASSQERLAGRVVDTQYF. CDR3 DNA: TGTGCCAGCAGCCAAGAAAGGCTAGCGGGCAGGGTGGTAGATACGCAGTATTTT.

The genes are TRBV5-1 and TRBJ2-4, with D maybe TRBD2 (5 bases). Trimming took off 7 bases at V and 9 bases at J, with 14 bases between the two ends. Germline CDR1 reads SGHRS; CDR2 reads YFSETQ. The CDR3 spans 12 residues. CDR3 nucleotide sequence: TGCGCCAGCGGCCCTTATGGGAGCATTCAGTACTTC. It specifies CASGPYGSIQYF.

This rearrangement joins TRBV27 to TRBJ1-5, with D possibly matching TRBD1 (6 bases). Trimming took 5 bases from V and 7 from J, leaving 12 bases between them. CDR3 size: 13 residues. Germline-derived CDR1 and CDR2 are MNHEY and SMNVEV (reference sequence). CDR3 sequence: CASSPQGHQPQHF. In DNA, the CDR3 is TGTGCCAGCAGTCCGCAGGGGCACCAGCCCCAGCATTTT.